This paragraph covers one TCR beta chain sequence. This sample is part of a study of T cells expressing NK-cell markers. Background on the study: The TCR beta repertoires originated in sorted CD3+CD56+NKG2C+, CD3+CD56+NKG2C- and CD3+CD56-NKG2C+ T cells. Among eight sequenced donors, seven carried HCMV seropositivity while one was seronegative.

As the method of synthesis, 5'RACE template switching with UMIs yielded TCR beta cDNA. TCRdb re-called the 5' RACE reads, yielding one record per CDR3 amino acid sequence without DNA. This table lists 120,000 to 150,000 distinct CDR3 sequences. Sequenced material: blood T cells: a sorted CD56 or NKG2C T cell subset, CD4+ or CD8+ T cells, or bulk PBMC T cells (not recorded which). This TCR derives from a man aged 18 to 29 in good health.

The CDR3 loop is CASSKAPGDRRTGELFF. This chain joins TRBV21-1 and TRBJ2-2; TCRdb selects TRBD1, and the lack of DNA leaves this call unchecked. TRBV21-1 is termed a pseudogene. This CDR3 has 17 residues.